The 9 T cell receptor beta chains reported below all come from one sample, sequenced in a study of cytomegalovirus exposure and HLA in healthy donors. The primer mix had 60 Vbeta and 13 Jbeta primers. Profiling relied on immunoSEQ multiplex PCR, and the TCRdb table lists in-frame clones only, not all of them. This table holds 130,000 or so clones, over 60% found once. Sequencing was performed on PBMCs. The source of these receptors is a woman in her 40s in good health and CMV-seropositive.

The chain carries TRBV7-2 and TRBJ1-1; perhaps TRBD1 as D (5 bases). In germline, CDR1 is SGHTA, CDR2 FQGNSA. V was clipped by 0 bases and J by 0 bases, with 20 bases between them. There are 19 residues in the CDR3. The CDR3 region has the DNA TGTGCCAGCAGCTTAGCGCAGGGTGGGACTTTTAACATGAACACTGAAGCTTTCTTT. Translating it yields CASSLAQGGTFNMNTEAFF.

This clone was picked up a small number of times. The chain carries TRBV5-1 and TRBJ2-5, with 7 bases lining up with TRBD2. V dropped 0 bases and J dropped 4; count of bases not matched to a gene: 0. Germline CDR1 SGHRS, CDR2 YFSETQ. The length of the CDR3 is 13 residues. CDR3 bases: TGCGCCAGCAGCTTGGCGGGGGGAGAGACCCAGTACTTC. Its translation: CASSLAGGETQYF. The variable domain in full, with the rest retrieved from reference TRBV5-1 and TRBJ2-5, is KAGVTQTPRYLIKTRGQQVTLSCSPISGHRSVSWYQQTPGQGLQFLFEYFSETQRNKGNFPGRFSGRQFSNSRSEMNVSTLELGDSALYLCASSLAGGETQYFGPGTRLLVL.

This rearrangement joins TRBV4-1 to TRBJ1-5; D possibly corresponds to TRBD1 (6 bases). Trimming took 3 bases from V and 2 from J, leaving 20 bases between them. The CDR3 has 18 amino acids. The germline gives CDR1 MGHRA, CDR2 YSYEKL. CDR3 residues: CASSHGGEVPERNQPQHF. The CDR3 DNA sequence: TGCGCCAGCAGCCATGGGGGCGAGGTCCCGGAGCGCAATCAGCCCCAGCATTTT.

This chain uses TRBV18 with TRBJ2-7; 7 nucleotides line up with TRBD1. Germline values: CDR1 KGHSH, CDR2 LQKENI. The CDR3 extends over 12 amino acids. V shed 6 bases and J 4 bases; nucleotides not matched to a gene: 3. In DNA, the CDR3 is TGTGCCAGCTCCTCGACAGGGTACGAGCAGTACTTC. This gives the protein CASSSTGYEQYF.

The chain employs TRBV6-5 and TRBJ2-1, with D tentatively TRBD1 (6 bases). The CDR3 runs to 15 residues. Trimming left V 2 bases short and J 0 bases short, with 8 bases between. Germline CDR1 MNHEY, CDR2 SVGAGI. The CDR3 loop is CASSYGQSSYNEQFF. CDR3 nucleotides: TGTGCCAGCAGTTACGGACAGTCCTCCTACAATGAGCAGTTCTTC.

Regarding this clone: Germline and junction disagree at one end, which may indicate a read error. The chain recombines TRBV6-5 with TRBJ2-1; 7 bases match TRBD2. This CDR3 contains 15 residues. Germline CDR1 MNHEY, CDR2 SVGAGI. The DNA of the CDR3 is TGTGCCAGCAGCTCACGGGGGGAGGGAAACAATGAGCAGCTCTTC. Translating gives CASSSRGEGNNEQLF.

The chain recombines TRBV28 with TRBJ2-2; 8 bases line up with TRBD2. The CDR3 covers 14 residues. Germline-derived CDR1 and CDR2 are MDHEN and SYDVKM. The V gene end was trimmed by 11 bases and the J gene end by 2 bases; junction bases not matched to a gene: 7. CDR3 bases: TGTGCCGCCGGGAGGGGCGATAACACCGGGGAGCTGTTTTTT. This translates into CAAGRGDNTGELFF.

Regarding this clone: One end of the junction is discordant with germline, which a read error may explain. The chain carries TRBV6-6 and TRBJ1-2; 7 positions match TRBD1. CDR1 is MNHNY and CDR2 is SVGAGI in the germline V gene (reference sequence). The CDR3 totals 13 residues. The CDR3 coding sequence is TGTGCCAGCAGTCTACAGGGGAGTAGGGGCTACCCCTTC. Translated, it gives CASSLQGSRGYPF.

This clone was observed a few times. The CDR3 here is CASSVVGEETQYF. As DNA, the CDR3 is TGTGCCAGCAGCGTAGTAGGGGAAGAGACCCAGTACTTC. The rearrangement uses TRBV9 and TRBJ2-5; D is possibly TRBD1 (5 bases). Germline-derived CDR1 and CDR2 are SGDLS and YYNGEE. V was clipped by 0 bases and J by 3 bases, with 6 bases between them. The CDR3 length is 13 residues. Looking up the rest from reference TRBV9 and TRBJ2-5 gives the full variable domain: DSGVTQTPKHLITATGQRVTLRCSPRSGDLSVYWYQQSLDQGLQFLIQYYNGEERAKGNILERFSAQQFPDLHSELNLSSLELGDSALYFCASSVVGEETQYFGPGTRLLVL.